This T cell receptor (beta chain) derives from a study of Graves' ophthalmopathy and Graves' hyperthyroidism. General study results and limits: Most expanded thyroid clonotypes above 0.001 frequency also appeared in blood.

The germline CDR1 and CDR2 sequences are MNHNS and SASEGT. The CDR3 is 15 amino acids. V shed 5 bases and J 2 bases; nucleotides not matched to a gene: 6. Amplifying from RNA transcripts, the study obtained TCR beta CDR3 regions. HTBI primers were used in a first-round RT-PCR, which preceded a second-round multiplex PCR. TCRdb reprocessed the multiplex PCR reads via MiXCR and lists one record per CDR3 protein. The data contain roughly 610,000 distinct CDR3 sequences, 22% of them singletons. This clonotype was counted at least ten times. Its cognate antigen is unknown. Stable hyperthyroidism denotes an absence of ophthalmopathy throughout 18 months of follow-up. Clinical symptoms and serum thyroxine were used for diagnosis; TRAb, thyroid ultrasound and orbital computed tomography were also relied on.

This chain joins TRBV6-1 and TRBJ2-7; 10 bases fit TRBD2. Sequencing was performed on peripheral blood. This receptor was obtained from a woman aged 18-29 years with stable Graves' hyperthyroidism. Some clones in this sample may be carry-over from other donors' samples. The CDR3, as DNA: TGTGCCAGCAGTAAACCGGGACTAGCGACCTACGAGCAGTACTTC. Translation: CASSKPGLATYEQYF.